The rows below give T cell receptor beta chains drawn from one sample of a study of blood T cell repertoires in COVID-19. Using immunoSEQ multiplex PCR, the repertoire was profiled, and TCRdb retains in-frame clones only, with some absent. This sample yields more than 400,000 clones, of which roughly 90% are seen a single time; about 0.75% belongs to the top ten. The material sequenced was PBMCs or T cells enriched from blood (not recorded which). These receptors all come from a woman younger than 30 who had recovered from COVID-19. Both conserved end residues are part of each CDR3. D genes are given only for firm matches. Size is stated for part of the rows, as once, few or many counts, or as a class when the clone is expanded.

cdr3_aa: CASSWDRGSSYNSPLHF; cdr3_nt: TGTGCCAGCAGTTGGGACCGGGGGAGCTCCTATAATTCACCCCTCCACTTT; v_call: TRBV11-2; clone_size: .; j_call: TRBJ1-6; d_call: .
cdr3_aa: CASTRASPNLYGYTF; cdr3_nt: TGTGCCAGCACTAGAGCCAGTCCTAACCTCTATGGCTACACCTTC; v_call: TRBV6-6; clone_size: .; j_call: TRBJ1-2; d_call: .
cdr3_aa: CASSPSGSPDTQYF; cdr3_nt: TGCGCCAGCAGCCCTAGCGGTTCCCCGGACACGCAGTATTTT; v_call: TRBV5-1; clone_size: .; j_call: TRBJ2-3; d_call: TRBD2
cdr3_aa: CASGGPEAFF; cdr3_nt: TGTGCCTCAGGGGGTCCTGAAGCTTTCTTT; v_call: TRBV30; clone_size: .; j_call: TRBJ1-1; d_call: TRBD1
cdr3_aa: CASSPGTSGYEQYF; cdr3_nt: TGTGCCAGCAGTCCTGGGACTAGCGGCTACGAGCAGTACTTC; v_call: TRBV3-1/TRBV3-2; clone_size: few; j_call: TRBJ2-7; d_call: TRBD2
cdr3_aa: CASSPLSDTQYF; cdr3_nt: TGTGCCAGCAGCCCACTAAGTGATACGCAGTATTTT; v_call: TRBV7-8; clone_size: .; j_call: TRBJ2-3; d_call: .
cdr3_aa: CASSHETGLNEKLFF; cdr3_nt: TGTGCCAGCAGCCACGAGACAGGTCTTAATGAAAAACTGTTTTTT; v_call: TRBV6-5; clone_size: .; j_call: TRBJ1-4; d_call: .
cdr3_aa: CASTLLGGGPDTQYF; cdr3_nt: TGTGCCAGCACCCTTTTAGGCGGGGGCCCCGATACGCAGTATTTT; v_call: TRBV5-4; clone_size: .; j_call: TRBJ2-3; d_call: .
cdr3_aa: CASSPGQIYGYTF; cdr3_nt: TGTGCCAGTAGCCCGGGACAGATTTATGGCTACACCTTC; v_call: TRBV19; clone_size: .; j_call: TRBJ1-2; d_call: TRBD1
cdr3_aa: CASSRDNSFREYF; cdr3_nt: TGTGCCAGCAGCCGGGACAACTCCTTCCGAGAGTACTTC; v_call: TRBV6-5; clone_size: .; j_call: TRBJ2-7; d_call: .
cdr3_aa: CASSFLSGGAYGEQFF; cdr3_nt: TGTGCCAGCAGCTTTCTGAGCGGGGGGGCCTATGGTGAGCAGTTCTTC; v_call: TRBV5-6; clone_size: .; j_call: TRBJ2-1; d_call: TRBD2
cdr3_aa: CASSFGSSYEQYF; cdr3_nt: TGTGCCAGCAGCTTCGGGAGCTCCTACGAGCAGTACTTC; v_call: TRBV7-9; clone_size: .; j_call: TRBJ2-7; d_call: .
cdr3_aa: CASSQVLGPEVTSYGYTF; cdr3_nt: TGTGCCAGCAGCCAAGTATTGGGCCCGGAGGTCACCTCCTATGGCTACACCTTC; v_call: TRBV4-2; clone_size: .; j_call: TRBJ1-2; d_call: .
cdr3_aa: CASSSPRALQYF; cdr3_nt: TGTGCCAGTAGTTCACCCAGGGCTCTACAGTACTTC; v_call: TRBV19; clone_size: .; j_call: TRBJ2-7; d_call: .
cdr3_aa: CASSEGQGEAYGYTF; cdr3_nt: TGTGCCAGCAGTGAAGGACAGGGAGAGGCCTATGGCTACACCTTC; v_call: TRBV2; clone_size: .; j_call: TRBJ1-2; d_call: TRBD1
cdr3_aa: CASSPTGQETQYF; cdr3_nt: TGTGCCAGCTCACCAACGGGGCAAGAGACCCAGTACTTC; v_call: TRBV18; clone_size: .; j_call: TRBJ2-5; d_call: .
cdr3_aa: CASSLGSRNEQFF; cdr3_nt: TGTGCCAGCAGCTTGGGTTCGCGGAATGAGCAGTTCTTC; v_call: TRBV11-3; clone_size: .; j_call: TRBJ2-1; d_call: .
cdr3_aa: CSVMTGTGPFQPQHF; cdr3_nt: TGCAGCGTCATGACCGGGACAGGGCCTTTTCAGCCCCAGCATTTT; v_call: TRBV29-1; clone_size: .; j_call: TRBJ1-5; d_call: TRBD1
cdr3_aa: CASSLRTGAGEDYGYTF; cdr3_nt: TGTGCCAGCTCCCTTAGGACAGGTGCCGGAGAAGACTATGGCTACACCTTC; v_call: TRBV18; clone_size: .; j_call: TRBJ1-2; d_call: TRBD1
cdr3_aa: CASSVGPGVQETQYF; cdr3_nt: TGTGCCAGCAGCGTAGGACCGGGGGTGCAAGAGACCCAGTACTTC; v_call: TRBV9; clone_size: .; j_call: TRBJ2-5; d_call: .
cdr3_aa: CAWSPRTGGSYGYTF; cdr3_nt: TGTGCCTGGAGTCCCAGGACAGGGGGCAGCTATGGCTACACCTTC; v_call: TRBV30; clone_size: .; j_call: TRBJ1-2; d_call: TRBD1
cdr3_aa: CALTTGGSPPNYGYTF; cdr3_nt: TGTGCCTTGACTACAGGGGGATCTCCCCCCAACTATGGCTACACCTTC; v_call: TRBV30; clone_size: .; j_call: TRBJ1-2; d_call: TRBD1
cdr3_aa: CASSFTSGQGGTDTQYF; cdr3_nt: TGCGCCAGCAGCTTCACTTCGGGACAGGGGGGCACAGATACGCAGTATTTT; v_call: TRBV5-1; clone_size: .; j_call: TRBJ2-3; d_call: TRBD1
cdr3_aa: CASSLMRSEPNYGYTF; cdr3_nt: TGTGCCAGCAGCTTAATGAGGTCAGAACCTAACTATGGCTACACCTTC; v_call: TRBV11-2; clone_size: .; j_call: TRBJ1-2; d_call: .
cdr3_aa: CASSLEGAVDEQYF; cdr3_nt: TGTGCCAGCAGCTTAGAGGGGGCGGTCGACGAGCAGTACTTC; v_call: TRBV11-3; clone_size: .; j_call: TRBJ2-7; d_call: .
cdr3_aa: CASTPSSADTQYF; cdr3_nt: TGTGCCAGCACCCCATCCAGCGCAGATACGCAGTATTTT; v_call: TRBV28; clone_size: .; j_call: TRBJ2-3; d_call: .
cdr3_aa: CASSESFGGDKAFF; cdr3_nt: TGTGCCAGCAGTGAAAGTTTTGGGGGGGACAAAGCTTTCTTT; v_call: TRBV6-1; clone_size: .; j_call: TRBJ1-1; d_call: .
cdr3_aa: CAWSFAGGGSDTQYF; cdr3_nt: TGTGCCTGGAGTTTCGCGGGGGGCGGGTCAGATACGCAGTATTTT; v_call: TRBV30; clone_size: .; j_call: TRBJ2-3; d_call: TRBD2
cdr3_aa: CATSDFGDIAYGYTF; cdr3_nt: TGTGCCACCAGCGACTTTGGGGACATCGCCTATGGCTACACCTTC; v_call: TRBV15; clone_size: .; j_call: TRBJ1-2; d_call: .
cdr3_aa: CASSSAGGSGETQYF; cdr3_nt: TGTGCCAGCAGCTCAGCGGGGGGCTCGGGGGAGACCCAGTACTTC; v_call: TRBV5-6; clone_size: .; j_call: TRBJ2-5; d_call: TRBD2
cdr3_aa: CASSPSTGGAEAFF; cdr3_nt: TGTGCCAGCAGCCCCTCTACCGGAGGCGCTGAAGCTTTCTTT; v_call: TRBV5-5; clone_size: .; j_call: TRBJ1-1; d_call: .
cdr3_aa: CASSQSGGADTQYF; cdr3_nt: TGTGCCAGCAGCCAATCGGGAGGGGCAGATACGCAGTATTTT; v_call: TRBV16; clone_size: once; j_call: TRBJ2-3; d_call: TRBD2
cdr3_aa: CASSPGLAANEQFF; cdr3_nt: TGCGCCAGCAGCCCCGGACTAGCGGCTAATGAGCAGTTCTTC; v_call: TRBV5-1; clone_size: .; j_call: TRBJ2-1; d_call: TRBD2
cdr3_aa: CASGQQGYASEQYF; cdr3_nt: TGCGCCTCCGGCCAACAGGGTTATGCGAGCGAGCAGTACTTC; v_call: TRBV2; clone_size: .; j_call: TRBJ2-7; d_call: .
cdr3_aa: CASGGNTIYF; cdr3_nt: TGTGCCTCAGGGGGAAACACCATATATTTT; v_call: TRBV19; clone_size: .; j_call: TRBJ1-3; d_call: .
cdr3_aa: CASGPGFISYEQYF; cdr3_nt: TGTGCTAGTGGTCCCGGGTTCATCTCCTACGAGCAGTACTTC; v_call: TRBV12-5; clone_size: .; j_call: TRBJ2-7; d_call: .
cdr3_aa: CASSFERVSAEAFF; cdr3_nt: TGTGCCAGCAGCTTTGAGAGGGTCAGCGCTGAAGCTTTCTTT; v_call: TRBV5-6; clone_size: .; j_call: TRBJ1-1; d_call: .
cdr3_aa: CASTRGASSYNEQFF; cdr3_nt: TGCGCCAGCACGCGGGGAGCAAGCTCCTACAATGAGCAGTTCTTC; v_call: TRBV5-1; clone_size: .; j_call: TRBJ2-1; d_call: .
cdr3_aa: CASKAGEESEAFF; cdr3_nt: TGTGCCAGCAAAGCAGGGGAAGAATCTGAAGCTTTCTTT; v_call: TRBV2; clone_size: .; j_call: TRBJ1-1; d_call: .
cdr3_aa: CASSREGGTGELFF; cdr3_nt: TGCGCCAGCAGCCGTGAAGGGGGCACCGGGGAGCTGTTTTTT; v_call: TRBV5-1; clone_size: .; j_call: TRBJ2-2; d_call: .
cdr3_aa: CASSLQGSENTEAFF; cdr3_nt: TGTGCCAGCAGCTTGCAGGGATCAGAAAACACTGAAGCTTTCTTT; v_call: TRBV7-9; clone_size: .; j_call: TRBJ1-1; d_call: .
cdr3_aa: CASPRAQGGGEQFF; cdr3_nt: TGTGCCAGCCCTCGGGCCCAAGGGGGCGGTGAGCAGTTCTTC; v_call: TRBV6-5; clone_size: .; j_call: TRBJ2-1; d_call: TRBD1
cdr3_aa: CASRGTGVNYGYTF; cdr3_nt: TGTGCCAGCAGGGGGACAGGGGTTAACTATGGCTACACCTTC; v_call: TRBV6-5; clone_size: .; j_call: TRBJ1-2; d_call: TRBD1
cdr3_aa: CASSPPRGITSTDTQYF; cdr3_nt: TGTGCCAGCTCACCGCCTAGGGGGATTACTAGCACAGATACGCAGTATTTT; v_call: TRBV18; clone_size: .; j_call: TRBJ2-3; d_call: .
cdr3_aa: CASSLIMNTEAFF; cdr3_nt: TGTGCCAGCAGCTTAATAATGAACACTGAAGCTTTCTTT; v_call: TRBV5-6; clone_size: few; j_call: TRBJ1-1; d_call: .
cdr3_aa: CASSRAQDPEKLFF; cdr3_nt: TGTGCCAGTAGTAGGGCCCAAGATCCAGAAAAACTGTTTTTT; v_call: TRBV19; clone_size: .; j_call: TRBJ1-4; d_call: .
cdr3_aa: CASSLGSGTEAFF; cdr3_nt: TGTGCCAGCAGCTTAGGATCGGGTACTGAAGCTTTCTTT; v_call: TRBV7-2; clone_size: .; j_call: TRBJ1-1; d_call: .
cdr3_aa: CASSKQGLTDTQYF; cdr3_nt: TGTGCCAGCAGTAAACAGGGCTTAACAGATACGCAGTATTTT; v_call: TRBV27; clone_size: .; j_call: TRBJ2-3; d_call: .
cdr3_aa: CAWSSVQQGHQPQHF; cdr3_nt: TGTGCCTGGAGTTCGGTTCAACAGGGACATCAGCCCCAGCATTTT; v_call: TRBV30; clone_size: .; j_call: TRBJ1-5; d_call: .
cdr3_aa: CSALTRNEQFF; cdr3_nt: TGCAGTGCGCTGACGAGGAATGAGCAGTTCTTC; v_call: TRBV20-1; clone_size: .; j_call: TRBJ2-1; d_call: .
cdr3_aa: CASSPQGATEAFF; cdr3_nt: TGTGCCAGCTCACCGCAGGGGGCTACTGAAGCTTTCTTT; v_call: TRBV18; clone_size: .; j_call: TRBJ1-1; d_call: TRBD1
cdr3_aa: CASSQVSLSWSGEAYEQYF; cdr3_nt: TGCGCCAGCAGCCAAGTAAGTCTCTCGTGGAGCGGGGAAGCCTACGAGCAGTACTTC; v_call: TRBV4-1; clone_size: .; j_call: TRBJ2-7; d_call: TRBD2
cdr3_aa: CASSLAPATNEKLFF; cdr3_nt: TGCGCCAGCAGCTTAGCACCTGCAACTAATGAAAAACTGTTTTTT; v_call: TRBV5-1; clone_size: .; j_call: TRBJ1-4; d_call: .
cdr3_aa: CASSLTGTGGEAFF; cdr3_nt: TGTGCCAGCAGTTTAACCGGGACAGGGGGGGAAGCTTTCTTT; v_call: TRBV6-5; clone_size: .; j_call: TRBJ1-1; d_call: TRBD1
cdr3_aa: CASSLSGGISNQPQHF; cdr3_nt: TGTGCCAGCTCCCTATCCGGGGGTATTAGCAATCAGCCCCAGCATTTT; v_call: TRBV5-6; clone_size: .; j_call: TRBJ1-5; d_call: .